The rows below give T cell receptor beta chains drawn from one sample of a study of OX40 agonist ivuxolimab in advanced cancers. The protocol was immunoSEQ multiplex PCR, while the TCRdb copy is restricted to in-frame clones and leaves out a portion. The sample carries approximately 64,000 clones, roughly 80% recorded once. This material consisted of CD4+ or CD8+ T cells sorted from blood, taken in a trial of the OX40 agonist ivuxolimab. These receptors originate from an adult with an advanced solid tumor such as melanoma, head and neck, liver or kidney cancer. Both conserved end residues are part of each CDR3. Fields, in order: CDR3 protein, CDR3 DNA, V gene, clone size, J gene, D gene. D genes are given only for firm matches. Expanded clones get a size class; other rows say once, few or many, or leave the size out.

CDR3 protein: CASSVRDTGWEQETQYF
CDR3 DNA: TGTGCCAGCAGCGTCCGGGACACAGGTTGGGAACAAGAGACCCAGTACTTC
V gene: TRBV9
clone size: NA
J gene: TRBJ2-5
D gene: NA

CDR3 protein: CASSSRNNGDTQYF
CDR3 DNA: TGCGCCAGCAGCTCGAGAAACAATGGGGATACGCAGTATTTT
V gene: TRBV5-1
clone size: NA
J gene: TRBJ2-3
D gene: NA

CDR3 protein: CASRIGVQRSLYNEQFF
CDR3 DNA: TGTGCCAGTAGGATAGGGGTCCAGCGGAGCCTCTACAATGAGCAGTTCTTC
V gene: TRBV19
clone size: NA
J gene: TRBJ2-1
D gene: NA

CDR3 protein: CASIPRGGNTEAFF
CDR3 DNA: TGTGCCAGTATCCCGAGGGGGGGGAACACTGAAGCTTTCTTT
V gene: TRBV19
clone size: NA
J gene: TRBJ1-1
D gene: NA

CDR3 protein: CASSGGNSYEQYF
CDR3 DNA: TGTGCCAGCAGTGGAGGGAACTCCTACGAGCAGTACTTC
V gene: TRBV2
clone size: few
J gene: TRBJ2-7
D gene: NA

CDR3 protein: CAISGAERNQPQHF
CDR3 DNA: TGTGCCATCAGTGGGGCGGAGCGCAATCAGCCCCAGCATTTT
V gene: TRBV10-3
clone size: NA
J gene: TRBJ1-5
D gene: NA

CDR3 protein: CASSYSGSTEQYF
CDR3 DNA: TGTGCCAGCAGTTATAGCGGGAGTACCGAGCAGTACTTC
V gene: TRBV5-4
clone size: once
J gene: TRBJ2-7
D gene: TRBD2

CDR3 protein: CASSLAAGGHEQFF
CDR3 DNA: TGTGCCAGCAGCCTAGCCGCGGGGGGTCATGAGCAGTTCTTC
V gene: TRBV7-2
clone size: NA
J gene: TRBJ2-1
D gene: TRBD2

CDR3 protein: CASSSPLSHTDTQYF
CDR3 DNA: TGTGCCAGCAGTTCCCCGTTGTCGCACACAGATACGCAGTATTTT
V gene: TRBV28
clone size: NA
J gene: TRBJ2-3
D gene: NA

CDR3 protein: CASSLEGQGNQPQHF
CDR3 DNA: TGTGCCAGCTCACTCGAAGGCCAGGGGAATCAGCCCCAGCATTTT
V gene: TRBV18
clone size: NA
J gene: TRBJ1-5
D gene: NA

CDR3 protein: CASSGEGIRDPRNEQFF
CDR3 DNA: TGTGCCAGCTCAGGGGAAGGGATCCGAGATCCTAGAAATGAGCAGTTCTTC
V gene: TRBV18
clone size: NA
J gene: TRBJ2-1
D gene: NA

CDR3 protein: CASSLWPPGGPPYNEQFF
CDR3 DNA: TGTGCCAGCAGCTTATGGCCGCCCGGGGGCCCTCCCTACAATGAGCAGTTCTTC
V gene: TRBV7-9
clone size: once
J gene: TRBJ2-1
D gene: NA

CDR3 protein: CASSTDGNQPQHF
CDR3 DNA: TGTGCCAGCAGCACGGATGGCAATCAGCCCCAGCATTTT
V gene: TRBV6-1
clone size: few
J gene: TRBJ1-5
D gene: NA

CDR3 protein: CAWSVGNTGELFF
CDR3 DNA: TGTGCCTGGAGTGTGGGGAACACCGGGGAGCTGTTTTTT
V gene: TRBV30
clone size: NA
J gene: TRBJ2-2
D gene: NA

CDR3 protein: CASSLKTDPPKPFF
CDR3 DNA: TGTGCCAGCAGCTTAAAAACCGATCCGCCGAAGCCGTTCTTC
V gene: TRBV11-2
clone size: NA
J gene: TRBJ2-1
D gene: NA

CDR3 protein: CASSLGTGVTEAFF
CDR3 DNA: TGTGCCAGCAGCTTAGGGACAGGGGTAACTGAAGCTTTCTTT
V gene: TRBV7-6
clone size: NA
J gene: TRBJ1-1
D gene: TRBD1